The T cell receptor beta chain under discussion was sequenced for a study of T cells after yellow fever vaccination. Whole-study results and caveats: It was the secondary response that reached its peak faster, day 5 versus 15, but it was weaker.

The germline V gene has CDR1 SGHKS and CDR2 YYEKEE (reference sequence). The length of the CDR3 is 13 residues. V was clipped by 2 bases and J by 4 bases, with 6 bases between them. Points on this clonotype: The antigen remains unidentified.

TCRdb passed the 5' RACE reads through MiXCR, listing each CDR3 protein once. Of more than 80,000 distinct CDR3 sequences in the sample, around 5.5% were seen once. The sample here was CD8+ T cells sorted from PBMCs, taken 10 days after the yellow fever booster vaccination. The receptor comes from a man aged 18-30 years who received the YFV17D yellow fever vaccine. The rearrangement links TRBV5-5 to TRBJ2-2; D gene ambiguous. The CDR3 DNA follows: TGTGCCAGCAGCTTTCAGGCCACCGGGGAGCTGTTTTTT. Its translation is CASSFQATGELFF.